The T cell receptor (beta chain) under discussion was sequenced for a study of T-cell reconstitution after alpha-beta-depleted transplantation in children. Unique molecular identifiers were built into the TCRbeta library. TCRdb reprocessed the PCR reads via MiXCR and lists one record per CDR3 protein. The sample contains about 350,000 distinct CDR3 sequences, 10% to 15% of which appear only once. The CDR3 is made up of 14 amino acids. The V end was cut by 7 bases, the J end by 2 bases, with 14 bases between. CDR1 and CDR2 (germline): MNHEY, SVGEGT. This clonotype has a handful of counts. Sequenced here: PBMCs, sampled from the stem cell graft. The V gene is TRBV6-2 or TRBV6-3, the J gene TRBJ1-1, with D uncertain. This receptor was identified in a human donor who donated a stem cell graft to a child with Fanconi anemia. CDR3 DNA: TGTGCCAGCACTTCGAATTTGGGCAACACTGAAGCTTTCTTT. The encoded protein is CASTSNLGNTEAFF.